This T cell receptor beta chain was observed in a study of blood T cell repertoires in COVID-19. Study-level information: Collection of acute and convalescent COVID-19 samples took place in the United States, Italy and Spain. The cDNA or gDNA used as material had been derived from T cells, B-cell-depleted T cells, or PBMCs.

In the original analysis: Reference gene primer amplification in the assay estimated nucleated cell counts. TCRdb's copy holds only in-frame clones and misses some; the assay was immunoSEQ multiplex PCR. Clone size and the V and J calls come from that table; the DNA yielded D and trimming. The repertoire holds around 150,000 clones, about 88% seen once, with 0.99% in the top ten. This CDR3 spans 14 amino acids. The germline V gene encodes CDR1 SGHDT and CDR2 YYEEEE. Deletions cut 0 bases from V and 4 bases from J, with 5 bases between. The source material was peripheral blood. The TCR sequence derives from a man between 18 and 29 years old with acute or convalescent COVID-19. The chain uses TRBV5-6 and TRBJ1-6; no firm D call. The CDR3 DNA sequence: TGTGCCAGCAGCTTGGTGTCTTATAATTCACCCCTCCACTTT. As protein: CASSLVSYNSPLHF.